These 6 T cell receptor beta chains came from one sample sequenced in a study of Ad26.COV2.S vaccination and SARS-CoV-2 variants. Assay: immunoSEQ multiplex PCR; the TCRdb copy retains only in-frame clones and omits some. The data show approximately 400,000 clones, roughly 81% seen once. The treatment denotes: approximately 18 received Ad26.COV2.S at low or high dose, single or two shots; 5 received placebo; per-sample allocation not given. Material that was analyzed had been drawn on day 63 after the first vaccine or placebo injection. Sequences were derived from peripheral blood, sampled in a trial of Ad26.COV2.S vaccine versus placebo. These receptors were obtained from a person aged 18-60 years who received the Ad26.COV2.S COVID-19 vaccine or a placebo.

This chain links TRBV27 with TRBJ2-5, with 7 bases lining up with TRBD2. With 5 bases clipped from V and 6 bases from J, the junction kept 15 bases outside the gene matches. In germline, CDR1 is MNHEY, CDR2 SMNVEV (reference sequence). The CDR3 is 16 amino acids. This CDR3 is CASSPQIRGDRKTQYF. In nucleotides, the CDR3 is TGTGCCAGCAGTCCCCAAATACGGGGGGATCGAAAGACCCAGTACTTC.

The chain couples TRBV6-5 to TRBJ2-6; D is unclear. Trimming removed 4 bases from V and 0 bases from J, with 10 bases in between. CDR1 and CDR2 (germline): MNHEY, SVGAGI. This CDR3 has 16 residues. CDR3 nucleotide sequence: TGTGCCAGCAGTTTGACCCGTCGCTCTGGGGCCAACGTCCTGACTTTC. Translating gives CASSLTRRSGANVLTF.

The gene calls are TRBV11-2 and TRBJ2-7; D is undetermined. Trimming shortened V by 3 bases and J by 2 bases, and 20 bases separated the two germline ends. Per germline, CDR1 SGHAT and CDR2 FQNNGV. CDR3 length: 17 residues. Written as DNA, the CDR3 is TGTGCCAGCAGCTTCCATTGGCTCGCGGAGCAGACCTACGAGCAGTACTTC. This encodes CASSFHWLAEQTYEQYF. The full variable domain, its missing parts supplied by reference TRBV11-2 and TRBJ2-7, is EAGVAQSPRYKIIEKRQSVAFWCNPISGHATLYWYQQILGQGPKLLIQFQNNGVVDDSQLPKDRFSAERLKGVDSTLKIQPAKLEDSAVYLCASSFHWLAEQTYEQYFGPGTRLTVT.

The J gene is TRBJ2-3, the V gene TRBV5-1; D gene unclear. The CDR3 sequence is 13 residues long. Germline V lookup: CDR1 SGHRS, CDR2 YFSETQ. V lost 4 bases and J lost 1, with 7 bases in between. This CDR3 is CASSHQGTDTQYF. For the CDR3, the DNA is TGCGCCAGCAGCCACCAAGGCACAGATACGCAGTATTTT.

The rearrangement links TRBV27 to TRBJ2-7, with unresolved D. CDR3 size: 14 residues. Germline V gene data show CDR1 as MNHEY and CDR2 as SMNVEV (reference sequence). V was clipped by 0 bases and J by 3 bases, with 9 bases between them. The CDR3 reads CASSLSQFGYEQYF. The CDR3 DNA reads TGTGCCAGCAGTTTATCGCAGTTCGGCTACGAGCAGTACTTC.

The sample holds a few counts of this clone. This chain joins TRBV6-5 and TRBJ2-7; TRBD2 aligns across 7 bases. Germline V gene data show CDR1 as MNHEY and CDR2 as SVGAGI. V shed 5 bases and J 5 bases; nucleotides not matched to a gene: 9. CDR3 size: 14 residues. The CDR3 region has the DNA TGTGCCAGCAGTACGGGGGGTCACCTAAACGAGCAGTACTTC. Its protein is CASSTGGHLNEQYF.